Below are 23 T cell receptor beta chains sequenced from a single sample in a study of blood T cell repertoires in COVID-19. Generated by immunoSEQ multiplex PCR, the TCRdb table keeps only in-frame clones and is missing some. The table has some 300,000 clones, approximately 89% seen once. Material for sequencing was PBMCs or T cells enriched from blood (not recorded which). The receptors come from a woman aged 45-60 years who had been exposed to COVID-19.

Regarding this clone: The same CDR3 also results from other DNA sequences found in this sample. The chain uses TRBV5-1 and TRBJ2-2; the D is unclear. CDR3 size: 14 residues. V shed 0 bases and J shed 0 bases, with 3 bases lying between them. In germline, CDR1 is SGHRS, CDR2 YFSETQ. CDR3 sequence reads: CASSLAANTGELFF. The DNA of the CDR3 is TGCGCCAGCAGCTTGGCCGCGAACACCGGGGAGCTGTTTTTT.

Comments on this clone: The same CDR3 also results from other DNA sequences found in this sample. The gene calls are TRBV30 and TRBJ2-5; a possible D gene is TRBD1 (5 bases). The length of the CDR3 is 14 residues. V dropped 0 bases and J dropped 5 bases, with 13 bases sitting between them. CDR1 is GTSNPN, CDR2 SVGIG, per germline (reference sequence). CDR3 DNA sequence: TGTGCCTGGAGTGTAAGGGGTGCGCGGGAGACCCAGTACTTC. Translation: CAWSVRGARETQYF.

Here the CDR3 reads CASSYSGQNQPQHF. CDR3 DNA sequence: TGTGCCAGCAGTTACTCTGGGCAGAATCAGCCCCAGCATTTT. The chain has TRBV6-2 or TRBV6-3 and TRBJ1-5; D call uncertain. With 0 bases removed from V and 4 bases from J, the gap between germline ends came to 7 bases. This CDR3 is built from 14 residues. Per germline, CDR1 MNHEY and CDR2 SVGEGT.

The chain combines TRBV7-6 with TRBJ1-1; 11 bases agree with TRBD1. This CDR3 has 16 residues. V lost 4 bases to trimming and J lost 5 bases; unmatched junction nucleotides: 9. Per the germline V gene, CDR1 is SGHVS and CDR2 is FNYEAQ. CDR3 in DNA: TGTGCCAGCAGCTCCGGACAGGGGGCGGTGGGAACTGAAGCTTTCTTT. It specifies CASSSGQGAVGTEAFF.

The chain links TRBV7-9 to TRBJ2-7, with 11 bases lining up with TRBD1. CDR1 is SEHNR and CDR2 is FQNEAQ in the germline V gene (reference sequence). Trimming cost V 4 bases and J 2 bases; bases outside gene matches: 4. This CDR3 comprises 15 residues. CDR3: CASSYGTGGTYEQYF. CDR3 DNA sequence: TGTGCCAGCAGCTACGGGACAGGGGGTACCTACGAGCAGTACTTC.

This chain connects TRBV7-9 to TRBJ1-2, with D maybe TRBD1 (6 bases). The CDR3 spans 14 residues. The germline V and J ends were trimmed by 1 base and 11 bases, with 17 bases remaining between them. The germline V gene encodes CDR1 SEHNR and CDR2 FQNEAQ (reference sequence). This CDR3 reads CASSLGTDLMGYTF. The CDR3 bases are TGTGCCAGCAGCTTAGGGACAGATCTTATGGGATACACCTTC.

The rearrangement links TRBV7-2 to TRBJ2-3; D possibly corresponds to TRBD2 (6 bases). In germline, CDR1 is SGHTA, CDR2 FQGNSA. This CDR3 spans 16 amino acids. The V gene lost 1 base and the J gene lost 6 bases, with 17 bases spanning the gap. The CDR3 bases are TGTGCCAGCAGCTTAGGTATCACGCGACGGGGGGATACGCAGTATTTT. Protein: CASSLGITRRGDTQYF.

The chain links TRBV3-1 (or the pseudogene TRBV3-2) to TRBJ2-3; maybe TRBD1 (6 bases). Trimming stripped 1 base from V and 4 bases from J, with 9 bases between. CDR3 length equals 14 residues. Germline loops: CDR1 LGHDT, CDR2 YNNKEL (reference sequence). CDR3 sequence: CASSQVQGPDTQYF. The CDR3 DNA reads as TGTGCCAGCAGCCAAGTACAGGGACCAGATACGCAGTATTTT.

V and J are TRBV9 and TRBJ2-5; the match to TRBD2 covers 13 bases. Germline-derived CDR1 and CDR2 are SGDLS and YYNGEE. The CDR3 runs to 20 residues. The V segment lost 3 bases and the J segment 4 bases; nucleotides outside the gene matches: 18. The CDR3 bases are TGTGCCAGCAGCGCGGGGGACAGATATGGACTAGCGGGGGATGGAGAGACCCAGTACTTC. It codes for CASSAGDRYGLAGDGETQYF.

V and J are TRBV27 and TRBJ2-1, with a weak D call TRBD2 (5 bases). The length of the CDR3 is 15 residues. Trimming left V 1 base short and J 6 bases short, with 13 bases between. CDR1 is MNHEY and CDR2 is SMNVEV in the germline V gene (reference sequence). CDR3 sequence (DNA): TGTGCCAGCAGTTTATTCACCGGGGTCGGCAATGAGCAGTTCTTC. It translates to CASSLFTGVGNEQFF.

CDR3 in DNA: TGTGCCAGCAGTCCCTTGGGGAGGGAACCCTATGGCTACACCTTC. Residues: CASSPLGREPYGYTF. This rearrangement joins TRBV27 to TRBJ1-2; no reliable D call. In germline, CDR1 is MNHEY, CDR2 SMNVEV (reference sequence). The CDR3 runs 15 residues. Trimming stripped 5 bases from V and 4 bases from J, with 17 bases between.

The chain recombines TRBV27 with TRBJ2-7; TRBD2 aligns across 15 bases. With 6 bases clipped from V and 5 bases from J, the junction kept 11 bases outside the gene matches. This CDR3 region has 17 residues. Germline loops: CDR1 MNHEY, CDR2 SMNVEV (reference sequence). The CDR3 nucleotides read TGTGCCAGCAGAAGGACTAGCGGGGGGGCTGGTATCAACGAGCAGTACTTC. It specifies CASRRTSGGAGINEQYF.

The CDR3, as DNA: TGTGCCAGCAGTCCGGGACAGGGGCCGGAAAAACTGTTTTTT. It specifies CASSPGQGPEKLFF. The chain employs TRBV2 and TRBJ1-4; 10 bases match TRBD1. V lost 5 bases and J lost 8; bases outside the gene matches: 5. CDR1 is SNHLY, CDR2 FYNNEI, per germline. The CDR3 spans 14 residues.

The gene calls are TRBV7-9 and TRBJ2-2; 9 bases agree with TRBD1. This CDR3 spans 13 amino acids. The junction had 3 bases not matched to a gene; V was cut back by 6 bases and J by 7 bases. Germline V gene lookup returns CDR1 SEHNR and CDR2 FQNEAQ (reference sequence). The CDR3 sequence: CASRQGADGELFF. The CDR3 coding sequence is TGTGCCAGCAGACAGGGGGCGGACGGGGAGCTGTTTTTT.

This clone was seen only once. V and J are TRBV19 and TRBJ2-1, with D unresolved. The germline V and J ends were trimmed by 2 bases and 7 bases, with 21 bases remaining between them. CDR1 is LNHDA and CDR2 is SQIVND in the germline V gene (reference sequence). The CDR3 consists of 17 residues. CDR3 residues: CASSIYPPGSSWNEQFF. DNA for the CDR3: TGTGCCAGTAGTATATACCCTCCAGGCAGCTCGTGGAATGAGCAGTTCTTC.

This rearrangement joins TRBV4-2 to TRBJ1-1; 7 nucleotides align to TRBD1. The CDR3 runs to 15 residues. With 0 bases clipped from V and 6 bases from J, the junction kept 7 bases outside the gene matches. Germline values: CDR1 LGHNA, CDR2 YNFKEQ. CDR3 protein: CASSQETGWSSEAFF. The CDR3 nucleotides read TGTGCCAGCAGCCAAGAGACAGGGTGGAGTTCTGAAGCTTTCTTT.

As regards this clone: The identical CDR3 is also encoded by other nucleotide sequences in the sample. V usage is TRBV28 and J usage is TRBJ2-7; D not certain. Germline V CDR1 and CDR2: MDHEN, SYDVKM. V lost 3 bases, J lost 3 bases, and 6 bases lay in between. This CDR3 is 12 amino acids long. The CDR3 DNA reads TGTGCCAGCAGTTTGCCCGGCTACGAGCAGTACTTC. This codes for CASSLPGYEQYF.

V is TRBV11-2 and J is TRBJ1-6; TRBD1 aligns across 7 bases. Germline V lookup: CDR1 SGHAT, CDR2 FQNNGV. CDR3 length: 16 amino acids. V lost 1 base and J lost 8; bases outside the gene matches: 8. CDR3 protein: CASSLVPRQGDSPLHF. DNA of the CDR3: TGTGCCAGCAGCTTAGTCCCGCGACAGGGTGATTCACCCCTCCACTTT.

The count of this clone is one. The chain recombines TRBV28 with TRBJ1-5; a weak D match, TRBD1 (5 bases). The CDR3 loop spans 15 amino acids. V lost 2 bases and J lost 6, with 14 bases in between. CDR1 is MDHEN, CDR2 SYDVKM, per germline. The CDR3, as DNA: TGTGCCAGCAGTTTACTTCAGGGTTTAGGTCAGCCCCAGCATTTT. Translating it yields CASSLLQGLGQPQHF.

The chain has TRBV6-5 and TRBJ2-3; 9 nucleotides line up with TRBD2. The CDR3 length is 15 residues. Germline values: CDR1 MNHEY, CDR2 SVGAGI. Trimming at V came to 6 bases and at J to 1 base, leaving 5 bases not matched to a gene. This CDR3 reads CASRSSGERTDTQYF. The DNA for the CDR3 is TGTGCCAGCAGATCTAGCGGGGAACGCACAGATACGCAGTATTTT.

The chain carries TRBV7-8 and TRBJ1-2; 7 bases map to TRBD1. With V trimmed by 1 base and J by 0 bases, 5 bases remained unmatched. From germline, CDR1 is SGHVS and CDR2 FQNEAQ. CDR3 length: 16 residues. The CDR3 reads CASSLGTGAANYGYTF. The DNA of the CDR3 is TGTGCCAGCAGCTTAGGTACAGGGGCCGCTAACTATGGCTACACCTTC.

This chain joins TRBV19 and TRBJ2-3; D is unclear. The V and J ends lost 5 bases and 8 bases respectively, with 11 bases between them. Germline loops: CDR1 LNHDA, CDR2 SQIVND (reference sequence). The CDR3 contains 12 residues. CDR3: CASSPIASTQYF. The DNA of the CDR3 is TGTGCCAGTAGTCCAATCGCCAGTACGCAGTATTTT.

This clone occurred a few times. The chain joins TRBV4-2 to TRBJ1-6; 7 nucleotides align to TRBD1. Germline V lookup: CDR1 LGHNA, CDR2 YNFKEQ. This CDR3 is 15 amino acids long. Trimming took 0 bases from V and 6 from J; bases not matched to a gene: 2. The CDR3 here is CASSQDGTANSPLHF. The CDR3 DNA sequence: TGTGCCAGCAGCCAAGATGGGACAGCTAATTCACCCCTCCACTTT.